The 16 T cell receptor beta chains listed next were all sequenced from one sample in a study of blood T cell repertoires in COVID-19. Here immunoSEQ multiplex PCR was the method, and the copy in TCRdb shows in-frame clones only, minus some. The table includes fewer than 250,000 clones, 83% detected once. The sequencing sample was made of peripheral blood. These TCRs come from a human donor in a cohort sampled during active COVID-19.

V usage is TRBV14 and J usage is TRBJ2-7, with D possibly TRBD1 on 6 matching bases. The V end lost 2 bases, the J end lost 9 bases, and 11 bases lay between the germline ends. CDR3 size: 12 residues. The germline V gene encodes CDR1 SGHDN and CDR2 FVKESK. CDR3 bases: TGTGCCAGCAGCCAAACAGGGTTACGGCAGTACTTC. Its translation: CASSQTGLRQYF.

V usage is TRBV6-4 and J usage is TRBJ2-5, with D possibly TRBD1 on 5 matching bases. CDR1 and CDR2 (germline): MRHNA, SNTAGT. The CDR3 runs to 15 residues. Deletions cut 6 bases from V and 0 bases from J, with 14 bases between. CDR3 in amino acids: CASSALWGHQETQYF. CDR3 nucleotide sequence: TGTGCCAGCAGCGCCCTTTGGGGCCACCAAGAGACCCAGTACTTC.

The rearrangement joins TRBV10-3 to TRBJ2-7; 11 bases agree with TRBD2. Trimming removed 3 bases from V and 1 base from J; junction bases left unmatched: 8. Germline assignment: CDR1 ENHRY and CDR2 SYGVKD. There are 17 residues in the CDR3. The CDR3 here is CAISEVWLAGGSYEQYF. CDR3 nucleotide sequence: TGTGCCATCAGTGAAGTTTGGTTAGCGGGAGGGTCCTACGAGCAGTACTTC.

The chain uses TRBV24-1 and TRBJ2-1; TRBD2 agrees at 10 bases. The germline gives CDR1 KGHDR, CDR2 SFDVKD. The ends lost 4 bases at V and 3 bases at J; junction bases unmatched: 5. This CDR3 contains 16 residues. CDR3 bases: TGTGCCACCAGTGACCACCTAGCGGGGGACTACAATGAGCAGTTCTTC. Encoded protein: CATSDHLAGDYNEQFF.

The V gene is TRBV19, the J gene TRBJ2-3; 8 nucleotides match TRBD1. The CDR3 runs to 14 residues. V gave up 5 bases and J gave up 1 base; unmatched junction bases: 2. Germline CDR1 and CDR2: LNHDA and SQIVND (reference sequence). The CDR3: CASSDRGGTDTQYF. CDR3 sequence (DNA): TGTGCCAGTAGTGACAGGGGCGGCACAGATACGCAGTATTTT. The whole variable domain, remainder taken from reference TRBV19 and TRBJ2-3, is DGGITQSPKYLFRKEGQNVTLSCEQNLNHDAMYWYRQDPGQGLRLIYYSQIVNDFQKGDIAEGYSVSREKKESFPLTVTSAQKNPTAFYLCASSDRGGTDTQYFGPGTRLTVL.

The V call is TRBV5-1, the J call TRBJ1-1; D call uncertain. Per germline, CDR1 SGHRS and CDR2 YFSETQ. Deletions cut 2 bases from V and 2 bases from J, with 13 bases between. This CDR3 comprises 15 residues. The CDR3 DNA sequence: TGCGCCAGCAGCTTCGCCCCACGGGGAAACACTGAAGCTTTCTTT. Its translation: CASSFAPRGNTEAFF. Combining the CDR3 with reference TRBV5-1 and TRBJ1-1 gives the whole variable domain KAGVTQTPRYLIKTRGQQVTLSCSPISGHRSVSWYQQTPGQGLQFLFEYFSETQRNKGNFPGRFSGRQFSNSRSEMNVSTLELGDSALYLCASSFAPRGNTEAFFGQGTRLTVV.

The chain combines TRBV6-4 with TRBJ1-2; no firm D call. Deletions cut 6 bases from V and 0 bases from J, with 23 bases between. The CDR3 spans 18 residues. The germline V gene has CDR1 MRHNA and CDR2 SNTAGT. The DNA of the CDR3 is TGTGCCAGCAGCACAACTTATTTCGCAGGCGCAACTAACTATGGCTACACCTTC. Its protein is CASSTTYFAGATNYGYTF.

In its sample, this clone was seen a few times. The chain carries TRBV28 and TRBJ1-1; the match to TRBD1 covers 7 bases. CDR1 MDHEN and CDR2 SYDVKM come from the germline V gene. The V segment lost 6 bases and the J segment 9 bases; nucleotides outside the gene matches: 7. This CDR3 comprises 12 residues. CDR3 sequence reads: CASSADRVKAFF. The CDR3 DNA follows: TGTGCCAGCAGCGCTGACAGGGTAAAAGCTTTCTTT.

The V and J genes are TRBV2 and TRBJ2-1; 9 bases map to TRBD2. This CDR3 spans 16 amino acids. After removal of 2 bases from V and 7 bases from J, the junction contained 9 bases not matched to a gene. The germline V gene encodes CDR1 SNHLY and CDR2 FYNNEI. DNA for the CDR3: TGTGCCAGCAGTGAAATTGGGGTAGCGGGAGCGAATGAGCAGTTCTTC. This gives the protein CASSEIGVAGANEQFF.

The V and J genes are TRBV28 and TRBJ2-3; TRBD1 matches 9 bases. Germline V CDR1 and CDR2: MDHEN, SYDVKM. The J segment lost 9 bases and the V segment lost 4 bases, leaving 5 bases of the junction unmatched. The CDR3 totals 13 residues. The CDR3 DNA follows: TGTGCCAGCAGTTCGGGACAGGGAATAACGCAGTATTTT. Protein product: CASSSGQGITQYF.

A few counts support this clone. The chain combines TRBV7-2 with TRBJ1-3; 7 bases are shared with TRBD1. V dropped 2 bases and J dropped 4; count of bases not matched to a gene: 8. In germline, CDR1 is SGHTA, CDR2 FQGNSA. The CDR3 runs 16 residues. The CDR3 loop reads CASSLLSGGLGNTIYF. CDR3 DNA: TGTGCCAGCAGCTTATTGTCAGGGGGTCTGGGAAACACCATATATTTT. Complete variable domain (other parts from reference TRBV7-2 and TRBJ1-3): GAGVSQSPSNKVTEKGKDVELRCDPISGHTALYWYRQSLGQGLEFLIYFQGNSAPDKSGLPSDRFSAERTGGSVSTLTIQRTQQEDSAVYLCASSLLSGGLGNTIYFGEGSWLTVV.

The chain combines TRBV28 with TRBJ1-5, with 12 bases that match TRBD1. This CDR3 has 15 amino acids. The junction had 6 bases not matched to a gene; V was cut back by 6 bases and J by 6 bases. CDR1 MDHEN and CDR2 SYDVKM come from the germline V gene. The CDR3 sequence is CASSPGTGGGQPQHF. The CDR3 DNA reads as TGTGCCAGCAGCCCCGGGACAGGGGGCGGTCAGCCCCAGCATTTT.

The V call is TRBV24-1, the J call TRBJ2-7; 7 nucleotides line up with TRBD1. CDR3 length equals 13 residues. Germline values: CDR1 KGHDR, CDR2 SFDVKD. Trimming took 5 bases from V and 6 from J; bases not matched to a gene: 6. As DNA, the CDR3 is TGTGCCACCAGTGTTACAGGGGTAAGCGAGCAGTACTTC. Translating gives CATSVTGVSEQYF.

This clone showed up just once. The chain is built from TRBV18 and TRBJ1-4; D gene ambiguous. The CDR3 runs 14 residues. The V end was cut by 0 bases, the J end by 7 bases, with 9 bases between. Germline-derived CDR1 and CDR2 are KGHSH and LQKENI. The CDR3 sequence: CASSPPGKPEKLFF. Here the CDR3 DNA reads TGTGCCAGCTCACCACCCGGGAAACCTGAAAAACTGTTTTTT.

The chain combines TRBV5-1 with TRBJ2-7; D perhaps matches TRBD1 (5 bases). Trimming took 4 bases from V and 6 from J, leaving 14 bases between them. Germline assignment: CDR1 SGHRS and CDR2 YFSETQ. CDR3 size: 13 residues. The CDR3 here is CASSQSQGAEQYF. In nucleotides, the CDR3 is TGCGCCAGCAGCCAATCCCAGGGCGCCGAGCAGTACTTC. Together with reference TRBV5-1 and TRBJ2-7, the CDR3 gives the full variable domain: KAGVTQTPRYLIKTRGQQVTLSCSPISGHRSVSWYQQTPGQGLQFLFEYFSETQRNKGNFPGRFSGRQFSNSRSEMNVSTLELGDSALYLCASSQSQGAEQYFGPGTRLTVT.

This clone was observed once. The chain combines TRBV7-3 with TRBJ2-3; TRBD2 aligns across 8 bases. CDR1 and CDR2 from the germline V gene are SGHTA and FQGTGA. V lost 6 bases, J lost 3 bases, and 5 bases stayed unmatched. The CDR3 has 14 amino acids. CDR3 in DNA: TGTGCCAGCAGTTTCGGACTAGCAACAGATACGCAGTATTTT. It specifies CASSFGLATDTQYF.